Listed below are T cell receptor beta chains from one sample, sequenced in a study of T cell responses to AZD1222 COVID-19 vaccine. Clones were sequenced by immunoSEQ multiplex PCR, and TCRdb holds only the in-frame ones, with some missing. Altogether fewer than 110,000 clones are present, over 75% being singletons, with the ten largest covering 1.3%. This specimen was peripheral blood, taken on day 0 of AZD1222 vaccination. These receptors originate from an adult in good health. CDR3s include the opening cysteine and the closing phenylalanine or tryptophan. A D gene is named only where the DNA matches it firmly. Size is omitted from some rows. Given values are once, few, many or a class for expanded clones.

length: 14; size: .; D: .; J: TRBJ1-5; V: TRBV28; DNA: TGTGCCAGCAGTCTTCAGACAGGCAATCAGCCCCAGCATTTT; CDR3: CASSLQTGNQPQHF
length: 14; size: .; D: .; J: TRBJ1-1; V: TRBV5-1; DNA: TGCGCCAGCAGCTTGGCCGATGGGGGCACTGAAGCTTTCTTT; CDR3: CASSLADGGTEAFF
length: 12; size: .; D: .; J: TRBJ2-2; V: TRBV15; DNA: TGTGCCACCAGCACGAACACCGGGGAGCTGTTTTTT; CDR3: CATSTNTGELFF
length: 13; size: .; D: .; J: TRBJ1-1; V: TRBV3-1/TRBV3-2; DNA: TGTGCCAGCAGCCAAGATGGAAACACTGAAGCTTTCTTT; CDR3: CASSQDGNTEAFF
length: 11; size: .; D: .; J: TRBJ2-7; V: TRBV20-1; DNA: TGCAGTGCTACCGACAGCATCGAGCAGTACTTC; CDR3: CSATDSIEQYF
length: 16; size: .; D: .; J: TRBJ2-3; V: TRBV27; DNA: TGTGCCAGCAGCCAATACAGGGAAGGTTTTGCAGATACGCAGTATTTT; CDR3: CASSQYREGFADTQYF
length: 16; size: .; D: .; J: TRBJ1-6; V: TRBV18; DNA: TGTGCCAGCTCACCCCAGCAAGGGGGATCCAATTCACCCCTCCACTTT; CDR3: CASSPQQGGSNSPLHF
length: 15; size: .; D: TRBD1; J: TRBJ1-1; V: TRBV27; DNA: TGTGCCAGCAGTAGGACAGGAATGGGGCCTACTGAAGCTTTCTTT; CDR3: CASSRTGMGPTEAFF
length: 16; size: .; D: .; J: TRBJ1-3; V: TRBV3-1/TRBV3-2; DNA: TGTGCCAGCAGCCAAGTTACCGATTTCTGGAGTAACACCATATATTTT; CDR3: CASSQVTDFWSNTIYF
length: 15; size: once; D: TRBD1; J: TRBJ1-6; V: TRBV7-6; DNA: TGTGCCAGCAGCATCAGACAGGGGGTGGATTCACCCCTCCACTTT; CDR3: CASSIRQGVDSPLHF
length: 19; size: .; D: .; J: TRBJ1-4; V: TRBV4-1; DNA: TGCGCCAGCAGCCAGATCGTCCTCACAGGGATGTCAGCTAATGAAAAACTGTTTTTT; CDR3: CASSQIVLTGMSANEKLFF
length: 14; size: .; D: TRBD1; J: TRBJ1-5; V: TRBV3-1/TRBV3-2; DNA: TGTGCCAGCAGCCGGGGACAGGGGGATCAGCCCCAGCATTTT; CDR3: CASSRGQGDQPQHF
length: 12; size: .; D: .; J: TRBJ1-2; V: TRBV7-8; DNA: TGTGCCAGCAGCCGTCAGGGGTATGGCTACACCTTC; CDR3: CASSRQGYGYTF